Listed below are T cell receptor beta chains from one sample, sequenced in a study of blood T cell repertoires in COVID-19. Generated by immunoSEQ multiplex PCR, the TCRdb table keeps only in-frame clones and is missing some. Of 200,000 to 300,000 clones listed, roughly 85% are singletons. Sequencing used PBMCs or T cells enriched from blood (not recorded which). These TCRs come from a woman in her forties or fifties with acute COVID-19. CDR3s include the opening cysteine and the closing phenylalanine or tryptophan. A D gene is named only where the DNA matches it firmly. For some rows the clone size is stated as once, few or many, or as a class when expanded; others skip it.

J gene: TRBJ1-2; D gene: TRBD1; V gene: TRBV30; clone size: .; CDR3 length: 14; CDR3 DNA: TGTGCCACGGGACAGCACTCAAAAAACTATGGCTACACCTTC; CDR3 protein: CATGQHSKNYGYTF
J gene: TRBJ1-2; D gene: .; V gene: TRBV6-1; clone size: few; CDR3 length: 13; CDR3 DNA: TGTGCCAGCAGTGAGTCAGGGTCTGGAGGCTACACCTTC; CDR3 protein: CASSESGSGGYTF
J gene: TRBJ2-1; D gene: .; V gene: TRBV29-1; clone size: .; CDR3 length: 16; CDR3 DNA: TGCAGCACCCAAAAACCGGGGGTCAGCTCCTACAATGAGCAGTTCTTC; CDR3 protein: CSTQKPGVSSYNEQFF
J gene: TRBJ2-1; D gene: TRBD2; V gene: TRBV5-1; clone size: .; CDR3 length: 15; CDR3 DNA: TGCGCCAGCAGCTTGTCGACTAGCGGGGTCAATGAGCAGTTCTTC; CDR3 protein: CASSLSTSGVNEQFF
J gene: TRBJ1-4; D gene: .; V gene: TRBV13; clone size: once; CDR3 length: 13; CDR3 DNA: TGTGCCAGCAGCCACACGCTTAATGAAAAACTGTTTTTT; CDR3 protein: CASSHTLNEKLFF
J gene: TRBJ2-1; D gene: TRBD2; V gene: TRBV7-6; clone size: .; CDR3 length: 20; CDR3 DNA: TGTGCCAGCAGCTCTCGGACTAGCGGGGGGCCTTTAGGCTCCTACAATGAGCAGTTCTTC; CDR3 protein: CASSSRTSGGPLGSYNEQFF
J gene: TRBJ1-1; D gene: .; V gene: TRBV19; clone size: .; CDR3 length: 13; CDR3 DNA: TGTGCCAGTAGTATAATAGCGCGTACTGAAGCTTTCTTT; CDR3 protein: CASSIIARTEAFF
J gene: TRBJ1-2; D gene: TRBD1; V gene: TRBV12-3/TRBV12-4; clone size: .; CDR3 length: 12; CDR3 DNA: TGTGCCAGCAGTTCTACAGGGGATGGCTACACCTTC; CDR3 protein: CASSSTGDGYTF
J gene: TRBJ1-5; D gene: TRBD1; V gene: TRBV19; clone size: .; CDR3 length: 15; CDR3 DNA: TGTGCCAGTAGTATTTCACAGGGGCCCAATCAGCCCCAGCATTTT; CDR3 protein: CASSISQGPNQPQHF
J gene: TRBJ2-5; D gene: .; V gene: TRBV6-5; clone size: .; CDR3 length: 14; CDR3 DNA: TGTGCCAGCAGCTTCGTGGGAGTCCGGGAGACCCAGTACTTC; CDR3 protein: CASSFVGVRETQYF
J gene: TRBJ1-6; D gene: TRBD1; V gene: TRBV2; clone size: .; CDR3 length: 13; CDR3 DNA: TGTGCCAGCCACAGGGGGCTAGGTTCACCCCTCCACTTT; CDR3 protein: CASHRGLGSPLHF
J gene: TRBJ1-2; D gene: .; V gene: TRBV14; clone size: many; CDR3 length: 14; CDR3 DNA: TGTGCCAGCAGCCGTACAGGGTCCGGCTATGGCTACACCTTC; CDR3 protein: CASSRTGSGYGYTF
J gene: TRBJ1-2; D gene: .; V gene: TRBV27; clone size: .; CDR3 length: 14; CDR3 DNA: TGTGCCAGCAGTCTACAGGGTAGGAACTATGGCTACACCTTC; CDR3 protein: CASSLQGRNYGYTF
J gene: TRBJ2-2; D gene: .; V gene: TRBV2; clone size: .; CDR3 length: 15; CDR3 DNA: TGTGCCAGCAAGACGGACCTCGGAGGCGTCGGGGAGCTGTTTTTT; CDR3 protein: CASKTDLGGVGELFF
J gene: TRBJ2-7; D gene: TRBD1; V gene: TRBV4-3; clone size: .; CDR3 length: 16; CDR3 DNA: TGCGCCAGCAGCCAAGATTTAACACAGGGGGCCTACGAGCAGTACTTC; CDR3 protein: CASSQDLTQGAYEQYF
J gene: TRBJ1-2; D gene: TRBD1; V gene: TRBV19; clone size: .; CDR3 length: 16; CDR3 DNA: TGTGCCAGTAGTATAGGACAGGGAAGAACTAACTATGGCTACACCTTC; CDR3 protein: CASSIGQGRTNYGYTF
J gene: TRBJ2-7; D gene: TRBD1; V gene: TRBV6-5; clone size: .; CDR3 length: 13; CDR3 DNA: TGTGCCAGCCAGCGGACAGGGGGCTACGAGCAGTACTTC; CDR3 protein: CASQRTGGYEQYF
J gene: TRBJ1-6; D gene: TRBD1; V gene: TRBV27; clone size: .; CDR3 length: 19; CDR3 DNA: TGTGCCAGCAGCCCTATTCAGGGACAGGGGGCTCTGGTGAGTTCACCCCTCCACTTT; CDR3 protein: CASSPIQGQGALVSSPLHF
J gene: TRBJ2-3; D gene: TRBD2; V gene: TRBV7-2; clone size: .; CDR3 length: 17; CDR3 DNA: TGTGCCAGCAGCTACTCAATAGCGGGGGGGCCTCAAGATACGCAGTATTTT; CDR3 protein: CASSYSIAGGPQDTQYF
J gene: TRBJ1-1; D gene: TRBD1; V gene: TRBV7-6; clone size: .; CDR3 length: 15; CDR3 DNA: TGTGCCAGCAGCCCAACGCGACAGGGAGGCACTGAAGCTTTCTTT; CDR3 protein: CASSPTRQGGTEAFF
J gene: TRBJ2-2; D gene: .; V gene: TRBV7-2; clone size: .; CDR3 length: 15; CDR3 DNA: TGTGCCAGCAGCTTAGCGGTTCAGGGGCACGGGGAGCTGTTTTTT; CDR3 protein: CASSLAVQGHGELFF
J gene: TRBJ2-7; D gene: TRBD2; V gene: TRBV13; clone size: .; CDR3 length: 16; CDR3 DNA: TGTGCCAGCAGCTTAGCCCTGAGCGGGGGACTTTACGAGCAGTACTTC; CDR3 protein: CASSLALSGGLYEQYF
J gene: TRBJ1-1; D gene: .; V gene: TRBV30; clone size: .; CDR3 length: 13; CDR3 DNA: TGTGCCTGGAGTGTACAGGGATACACTGAAGCTTTCTTT; CDR3 protein: CAWSVQGYTEAFF
J gene: TRBJ1-2; D gene: TRBD1; V gene: TRBV18; clone size: .; CDR3 length: 14; CDR3 DNA: TGTGCCAGCTCACCACAGGGGGCTGTTAATCGCTACACCTTC; CDR3 protein: CASSPQGAVNRYTF
J gene: TRBJ1-1; D gene: TRBD1; V gene: TRBV28; clone size: .; CDR3 length: 15; CDR3 DNA: TGTGCCAGCAGTTCTAACAGGGGTTACTACACTGAAGCTTTCTTT; CDR3 protein: CASSSNRGYYTEAFF
J gene: TRBJ1-4; D gene: .; V gene: TRBV6-4; clone size: .; CDR3 length: 15; CDR3 DNA: TGTGCCAGCAGGCTTGGGAGGGTGGGCTATGAAAAACTGTTTTTT; CDR3 protein: CASRLGRVGYEKLFF
J gene: TRBJ2-7; D gene: .; V gene: TRBV7-9; clone size: .; CDR3 length: 15; CDR3 DNA: TGTGCCAGCAGCTCCTCCAACAGGGTGGCCCACGAGCAGTACTTC; CDR3 protein: CASSSSNRVAHEQYF
J gene: TRBJ1-2; D gene: .; V gene: TRBV5-6; clone size: .; CDR3 length: 14; CDR3 DNA: TGTGCCAGCAGCTTGAGAACACCCAACTATGGCTACACCTTC; CDR3 protein: CASSLRTPNYGYTF
J gene: TRBJ2-2; D gene: TRBD1; V gene: TRBV5-5; clone size: .; CDR3 length: 17; CDR3 DNA: TGTGCCAGCAGCGGGGACAGGGGGCCGGGGAACACCGGGGAGCTGTTTTTT; CDR3 protein: CASSGDRGPGNTGELFF
J gene: TRBJ1-2; D gene: .; V gene: TRBV7-9; clone size: .; CDR3 length: 15; CDR3 DNA: TGTGCCAGCAGCTCCCTCATTCCCGGTAACTATGGCTACACCTTC; CDR3 protein: CASSSLIPGNYGYTF
J gene: TRBJ2-3; D gene: TRBD2; V gene: TRBV11-2; clone size: .; CDR3 length: 15; CDR3 DNA: TGTGCCAGCAGCGCCACTAGCGGGGGAACAGATACGCAGTATTTT; CDR3 protein: CASSATSGGTDTQYF
J gene: TRBJ2-3; D gene: TRBD2; V gene: TRBV7-2; clone size: .; CDR3 length: 16; CDR3 DNA: TGTGCCAGCAGCTTAGCGCTAGCGGGGTCCACAGATACGCAGTATTTT; CDR3 protein: CASSLALAGSTDTQYF
J gene: TRBJ1-1; D gene: TRBD1; V gene: TRBV9; clone size: once; CDR3 length: 15; CDR3 DNA: TGTGCCAGCAGCGTTGGGACAGCGGGGACTAGTGAAGCTTTCTTT; CDR3 protein: CASSVGTAGTSEAFF
J gene: TRBJ1-1; D gene: .; V gene: TRBV19; clone size: .; CDR3 length: 14; CDR3 DNA: TGTGCCAGTAGTATCGCCAGGGCGGGAACTGAAGCTTTCTTT; CDR3 protein: CASSIARAGTEAFF
J gene: TRBJ1-1; D gene: TRBD1; V gene: TRBV19; clone size: .; CDR3 length: 18; CDR3 DNA: TGTGCCAGTAGCCCGGGCAGGGGACAGGGGGCGCGGAACACTGAAGCTTTCTTT; CDR3 protein: CASSPGRGQGARNTEAFF
J gene: TRBJ2-7; D gene: .; V gene: TRBV9; clone size: once; CDR3 length: 14; CDR3 DNA: TGTGCCAGCAGCGTAGGAGAACCTTCCTACGAGCAGTACTTC; CDR3 protein: CASSVGEPSYEQYF
J gene: TRBJ1-5; D gene: .; V gene: TRBV4-3; clone size: .; CDR3 length: 14; CDR3 DNA: TGCGCCAGCAGCCAAGGACTCGGGGATCAGCCCCAGCATTTT; CDR3 protein: CASSQGLGDQPQHF
J gene: TRBJ1-6; D gene: .; V gene: TRBV12-3/TRBV12-4; clone size: .; CDR3 length: 13; CDR3 DNA: TGTGCCAGCACACGGGGAACGAATTCACCCCTCCACTTT; CDR3 protein: CASTRGTNSPLHF
J gene: TRBJ2-7; D gene: .; V gene: TRBV27; clone size: .; CDR3 length: 17; CDR3 DNA: TGTGCCAGCAGTTTATATCAGGGGTCCACAAGGCCATACGAGCAGTACTTC; CDR3 protein: CASSLYQGSTRPYEQYF
J gene: TRBJ2-2; D gene: .; V gene: TRBV5-4; clone size: .; CDR3 length: 17; CDR3 DNA: TGTGCCAGCAGCTACCCGACAGGATGGGGGAACACCGGGGAGCTGTTTTTT; CDR3 protein: CASSYPTGWGNTGELFF
J gene: TRBJ2-2; D gene: .; V gene: TRBV7-2; clone size: .; CDR3 length: 16; CDR3 DNA: TGTGCCAGCAGCCCCCGGGGTCTACTTAGCACCGGGGAGCTGTTTTTT; CDR3 protein: CASSPRGLLSTGELFF
J gene: TRBJ1-1; D gene: TRBD1; V gene: TRBV12-5; clone size: .; CDR3 length: 12; CDR3 DNA: TGTGCTAGTGGTCCGCCGACAGGGGAAGCTTTCTTT; CDR3 protein: CASGPPTGEAFF
J gene: TRBJ1-1; D gene: .; V gene: TRBV6-2/TRBV6-3; clone size: .; CDR3 length: 15; CDR3 DNA: TGTGCCAGCACCCCCGCGGGGCAGATCAACACTGAAGCTTTCTTT; CDR3 protein: CASTPAGQINTEAFF
J gene: TRBJ1-2; D gene: TRBD1; V gene: TRBV14; clone size: .; CDR3 length: 13; CDR3 DNA: TGTGCCAGCAGCCCGCGGACAGGGGAAGGCTACACCTTC; CDR3 protein: CASSPRTGEGYTF
J gene: TRBJ1-1; D gene: .; V gene: TRBV5-1; clone size: .; CDR3 length: 15; CDR3 DNA: TGCGCCAGCAGCCCGACGGGGGGCCTTAAGACTGAAGCTTTCTTT; CDR3 protein: CASSPTGGLKTEAFF
J gene: TRBJ1-3; D gene: .; V gene: TRBV12-3/TRBV12-4; clone size: .; CDR3 length: 12; CDR3 DNA: TGTGCCAGCGACAGGAATGGAAACACCATATATTTT; CDR3 protein: CASDRNGNTIYF
J gene: TRBJ1-1; D gene: .; V gene: TRBV30; clone size: .; CDR3 length: 12; CDR3 DNA: TGTGCCTGGACCCCCCAGGTAGCTGAAGCTTTCTTT; CDR3 protein: CAWTPQVAEAFF
J gene: TRBJ1-1; D gene: .; V gene: TRBV30; clone size: .; CDR3 length: 12; CDR3 DNA: TGTGCCTGGTCGGCGGGGAACACTGAAGCTTTCTTT; CDR3 protein: CAWSAGNTEAFF
J gene: TRBJ1-3; D gene: TRBD1; V gene: TRBV27; clone size: .; CDR3 length: 16; CDR3 DNA: TGTGCCAGCAGTTTCTCCGGGACAGGGGTCGGAAACACCATATATTTT; CDR3 protein: CASSFSGTGVGNTIYF
J gene: TRBJ1-5; D gene: TRBD1; V gene: TRBV6-2/TRBV6-3; clone size: .; CDR3 length: 19; CDR3 DNA: TGTGCCAGCAGTTACGGGAGGGGACAGGGCGGGAGGAGCAATCAGCCCCAGCATTTT; CDR3 protein: CASSYGRGQGGRSNQPQHF
J gene: TRBJ1-1; D gene: TRBD1; V gene: TRBV11-2; clone size: .; CDR3 length: 18; CDR3 DNA: TGTGCCAGCAGCTTAGGACGGGCAGGGGGTTATCGGAACACTGAAGCTTTCTTT; CDR3 protein: CASSLGRAGGYRNTEAFF
J gene: TRBJ1-3; D gene: TRBD1; V gene: TRBV6-5; clone size: once; CDR3 length: 15; CDR3 DNA: TGTGCCAGCAGTCCCACAGGGGGTGGTGGAAACACCATATATTTT; CDR3 protein: CASSPTGGGGNTIYF
J gene: TRBJ1-4; D gene: TRBD1; V gene: TRBV7-2; clone size: few; CDR3 length: 14; CDR3 DNA: TGTGCCAGCAGCCTGGGACAGGGGAACGGAAAACTGTTTTTT; CDR3 protein: CASSLGQGNGKLFF
J gene: TRBJ2-1; D gene: .; V gene: TRBV6-2/TRBV6-3; clone size: .; CDR3 length: 11; CDR3 DNA: TGTGCCAGCAGTCTTTACAATGAGCAGTTCTTC; CDR3 protein: CASSLYNEQFF